These 24 T cell receptor beta chains share one sample of origin, sequenced in a study of shared clonotypes between healthy human individuals. The data were produced by immunoSEQ multiplex PCR, yet TCRdb's version contains in-frame clones alone and is incomplete. The sample consists of approximately 1.1 million clones, around 82% of them appearing once. Sequenced: memory CD4+ T cells from PBMCs. As for subset: CD45RA-negative fraction. These receptors were obtained from a man aged 18 to 30 in good health. Some clones in this sample may be carry-over from other donors' samples.

This clone turned up a few times. The genes are TRBV5-4 and TRBJ1-2, with 9 bases fitting TRBD1. V shed 4 bases and J 8 bases; nucleotides not matched to a gene: 12. From germline, CDR1 is SGHNT and CDR2 YYREEE (reference sequence). The CDR3 totals 15 residues. CDR3 DNA sequence: TGTGCCAGCAGCCGCCACTCCGGGACAGGGACGGGCTACACCTTC. Its protein product is CASSRHSGTGTGYTF.

CDR3 sequence: CASSEEGGAVGKLFF. The CDR3 DNA reads TGTGCCAGCAGTGAAGAGGGGGGGGCAGTGGGAAAACTGTTTTTT. The chain joins TRBV2 to TRBJ1-4; the D gene is possibly TRBD1 (6 bases). The germline V gene encodes CDR1 SNHLY and CDR2 FYNNEI. Trimming cost V 1 base and J 10 bases, with 16 bases left between them. The CDR3 loop spans 15 amino acids.

The chain employs TRBV27 and TRBJ2-5; the match to TRBD1 covers 10 bases. V lost 5 bases to trimming and J lost 7 bases; unmatched junction nucleotides: 13. Germline CDR1 is MNHEY and CDR2 is SMNVEV (reference sequence). The CDR3 spans 16 residues. The CDR3 loop is CASSQPVGQGSRTQYF. Here the CDR3 DNA reads TGTGCCAGCAGTCAACCTGTGGGACAGGGGTCCAGGACCCAGTACTTC.

The V call is TRBV6-6, the J call TRBJ1-3, with D possibly matching TRBD1 (5 bases). CDR1 is MNHNY, CDR2 SVGAGI, per germline (reference sequence). This CDR3 spans 13 amino acids. V lost 0 bases and J lost 7, with 7 bases in between. The CDR3 protein is CASSYSRGNTIYF. Written as DNA, the CDR3 is TGTGCCAGCAGTTACTCCCGGGGGAACACCATATATTTT.

The chain carries TRBV28 and TRBJ1-2; D possibly corresponds to TRBD1 (5 bases). Germline assignment: CDR1 MDHEN and CDR2 SYDVKM. This CDR3 is built from 19 residues. Trimming left V 4 bases short and J 0 bases short, with 24 bases between. For the CDR3, the DNA is TGTGCCAGCAGTTATCCGATGCGGGGCAGGATCGGTTCTAACTATGGCTACACCTTC. Protein product: CASSYPMRGRIGSNYGYTF.

This chain links TRBV9 with TRBJ2-3; 8 nucleotides agree with TRBD2. Trimming took 1 base from V and 3 from J; bases not matched to a gene: 1. CDR1 and CDR2 from the germline V gene are SGDLS and YYNGEE. The CDR3 has 14 amino acids. The CDR3 nucleotides are TGTGCCAGCAGCGTAAGACTAGCGACAGATACGCAGTATTTT. Its translation is CASSVRLATDTQYF. The full variable domain, in which reference TRBV9 and TRBJ2-3 provide the parts outside the CDR3, is DSGVTQTPKHLITATGQRVTLRCSPRSGDLSVYWYQQSLDQGLQFLIQYYNGEERAKGNILERFSAQQFPDLHSELNLSSLELGDSALYFCASSVRLATDTQYFGPGTRLTVL.

The CDR3 reads CASSSSYRDTQYF. In nucleotides, the CDR3 is TGTGCCAGCAGCTCGTCCTATAGGGATACGCAGTATTTT. The gene calls are TRBV7-6 and TRBJ2-3; no clear D gene. Germline CDR1 reads SGHVS; CDR2 reads FNYEAQ. The V end was cut by 4 bases, the J end by 6 bases, with 11 bases between. The CDR3 is 13 amino acids.

The CDR3 DNA sequence: TGTGCCAGCAGCGCTACTAGAGACAATGAGCAGTTCTTC. This codes for CASSATRDNEQFF. The V and J genes are TRBV7-2 and TRBJ2-1, with a weak D call TRBD2 (5 bases). V lost 5 bases to trimming and J lost 5 bases, with 10 bases between them. CDR1 is SGHTA, CDR2 FQGNSA, per germline. The CDR3 extends over 13 amino acids.

Concerning this clone: The junction shows a germline mismatch at one end, possibly a read error. Additional DNA sequences in this sample encode the identical CDR3. V is TRBV4-1 and J is TRBJ2-7; 10 bases are a match to TRBD1. The CDR3 is made up of 15 amino acids. The germline V gene encodes CDR1 MGHRA and CDR2 YSYEKL. The CDR3 protein is CASSKGQGSSYEQYF. The DNA of the CDR3 is TGCGCCAGCAGCAAGGGACAGGGGAGCTCCTACGAGCAGTACTTT.

V and J are TRBV5-1 and TRBJ2-6; 9 positions match TRBD1. V lost 3 bases to trimming and J lost 1 base; unmatched junction nucleotides: 11. The CDR3 is made up of 19 amino acids. From germline, CDR1 is SGHRS and CDR2 YFSETQ. The CDR3 reads CASSSTISGTGSGANVLTF. CDR3 sequence (DNA): TGCGCCAGCAGCTCGACAATCTCCGGGACAGGGTCTGGGGCCAACGTCCTGACTTTC.

The gene calls are TRBV7-2 and TRBJ2-1; tentative D call: TRBD1 (6 bases). CDR1 SGHTA and CDR2 FQGNSA come from the germline V gene. The CDR3 totals 18 residues. The V end was cut by 3 bases, the J end by 1 base, with 19 bases between. CDR3 sequence reads: CASSFNSMGALSYNEQFF. CDR3 bases: TGTGCCAGCAGCTTTAATTCTATGGGGGCCTTATCCTACAATGAGCAGTTCTTC.

The chain employs TRBV29-1 and TRBJ2-6, with TRBD2 matching 9 bases. The V gene's germline CDR1 is SQVTM and CDR2 ANQGSEA. The V and J ends lost 3 bases and 0 bases, in that order; junction bases with no gene match: 3. The CDR3 has 16 amino acids. The CDR3 DNA is TGCAGCGTTGATGCGGGAGGGTCCTCTGGGGCCAACGTCCTGACTTTC. Its protein is CSVDAGGSSGANVLTF.

The genes are TRBV5-5 and TRBJ1-2; 7 nucleotides agree with TRBD1. Germline-derived CDR1 and CDR2 are SGHKS and YYEKEE (reference sequence). The CDR3 sequence is 15 residues long. Trimming cost V 1 base and J 0 bases; bases outside gene matches: 3. CDR3 sequence reads: CASSLQGVANYGYTF. CDR3 DNA sequence: TGTGCCAGCAGCTTGCAGGGGGTAGCTAACTATGGCTACACCTTC. The entire variable domain, with the rest obtained from reference TRBV5-5 and TRBJ1-2, is as follows: DAGVTQSPTHLIKTRGQQVTLRCSPISGHKSVSWYQQVLGQGPQFIFQYYEKEERGRGNFPDRFSARQFPNYSSELNVNALLLGDSALYLCASSLQGVANYGYTFGSGTRLTVV.

The chain joins TRBV5-4 to TRBJ1-1, with D hard to call. The CDR3 totals 14 residues. V was shortened by 1 base and J by 1 base, with 8 bases between the two germline ends. CDR1 is SGHNT and CDR2 is YYREEE in the germline V gene (reference sequence). CDR3 protein: CASSLSWGNTEAFF. The CDR3 region has the DNA TGTGCCAGCAGCTTGTCTTGGGGGAACACTGAAGCTTTCTTT. Filled out from reference TRBV5-4 and TRBJ1-1, the complete variable domain reads ETGVTQSPTHLIKTRGQQVTLRCSSQSGHNTVSWYQQALGQGPQFIFQYYREEENGRGNFPPRFSGLQFPNYSSELNVNALELDDSALYLCASSLSWGNTEAFFGQGTRLTVV.

V gene TRBV18 combines with J gene TRBJ1-1; D remains ambiguous. The CDR3 runs to 17 residues. V lost 3 bases and J 0 bases, leaving 17 bases between the germline ends. Germline CDR1 is KGHSH and CDR2 is LQKENI. The CDR3 loop is CASSPGFRPSMNTEAFF. The CDR3 DNA sequence: TGTGCCAGCTCACCGGGGTTCCGACCCTCCATGAACACTGAAGCTTTCTTT.

The J gene is TRBJ1-1, the V gene TRBV5-4; a weak D match, TRBD1 (5 bases). Per the germline V gene, CDR1 is SGHNT and CDR2 is YYREEE (reference sequence). The V and J ends lost 0 bases and 3 bases respectively, with 6 bases between them. The CDR3 runs to 13 residues. CDR3 protein: CASSLGGDTEAFF. In nucleotides, the CDR3 is TGTGCCAGCAGCTTGGGGGGGGACACTGAAGCTTTCTTT. The full variable domain, with the rest looked up from reference TRBV5-4 and TRBJ1-1, is ETGVTQSPTHLIKTRGQQVTLRCSSQSGHNTVSWYQQALGQGPQFIFQYYREEENGRGNFPPRFSGLQFPNYSSELNVNALELDDSALYLCASSLGGDTEAFFGQGTRLTVV.

In this sample, this clone turned up a few times. The same CDR3 also results from other DNA sequences found in this sample. The chain is built from TRBV28 and TRBJ1-2; D might be TRBD1 (5 bases). The CDR3 is 12 amino acids. V was shortened by 3 bases and J by 4 bases, with 6 bases between the two germline ends. Looked up from germline, CDR1 is MDHEN and CDR2 is SYDVKM. CDR3 nucleotide sequence: TGTGCCAGCAGTTTCGGGGGCTATGGCTACACCTTC. Translated, it gives CASSFGGYGYTF.

V is TRBV7-2 and J is TRBJ2-1; 9 bases match TRBD1. V lost 3 bases and J lost 12; bases outside the gene matches: 9. This CDR3 comprises 14 residues. CDR1 and CDR2 from the germline V gene are SGHTA and FQGNSA. The DNA for the CDR3 is TGTGCCAGCAGCTTCCCCTCAACAGGGGGCGCGCAGTTCTTC. Translated, it gives CASSFPSTGGAQFF. The complete variable domain, with remaining parts taken from reference TRBV7-2 and TRBJ2-1, reads GAGVSQSPSNKVTEKGKDVELRCDPISGHTALYWYRQSLGQGLEFLIYFQGNSAPDKSGLPSDRFSAERTGGSVSTLTIQRTQQEDSAVYLCASSFPSTGGAQFFGPGTRLTVL.

The J gene is TRBJ2-1, the V gene TRBV9; TRBD2 aligns across 9 bases. Trimming took 3 bases from V and 12 from J; bases not matched to a gene: 16. The V gene's germline CDR1 is SGDLS and CDR2 YYNGEE. The CDR3 spans 16 residues. CDR3 residues: CASSGGTPAGGNRQFF. As DNA, the CDR3 is TGTGCCAGCAGCGGAGGGACTCCAGCGGGAGGTAATCGGCAGTTCTTC.

The chain is built from TRBV19 and TRBJ2-5; D call uncertain. Trimming took off 5 bases at V and 6 bases at J, with 16 bases between the two ends. This CDR3 spans 14 amino acids. Germline V gene lookup returns CDR1 LNHDA and CDR2 SQIVND (reference sequence). In nucleotides, the CDR3 is TGTGCCAGTAGTCCTCTCGGAGTGTTGCAGACCCAGTACTTC. Its translation: CASSPLGVLQTQYF.

This chain links TRBV30 with TRBJ2-3; D may be TRBD2 (6 bases). Deletions cut 5 bases from V and 2 bases from J, with 11 bases between. The CDR3 is 13 residues long. Germline values: CDR1 GTSNPN, CDR2 SVGIG (reference sequence). CDR3 DNA sequence: TGTGCCTGGGTGGAGGGTATCACAGATACGCAGTATTTT. Translation gives CAWVEGITDTQYF.

This rearrangement joins TRBV11-2 to TRBJ2-4; D possibly uses TRBD1 or TRBD2 (5 bases each). Germline-derived CDR1 and CDR2 are SGHAT and FQNNGV. The germline V and J ends were trimmed by 4 bases and 0 bases, with 10 bases remaining between them. This CDR3 has 15 residues. The CDR3 loop reads CASSSGGTAKNIQYF. As DNA, the CDR3 is TGTGCCAGCAGCTCCGGTGGGACAGCCAAAAACATTCAGTACTTC.

This sequence joins TRBV5-1 and TRBJ2-2; D uncertain. The germline V gene has CDR1 SGHRS and CDR2 YFSETQ. CDR3 length: 16 residues. Trimming removed 4 bases from V and 1 base from J, with 14 bases in between. CDR3 in amino acids: CASSLEQSWNTGELFF. The CDR3, as DNA: TGCGCCAGCAGCCTGGAACAATCGTGGAACACCGGGGAGCTGTTTTTT.

Only a few counts were recorded for this clone. The J gene is TRBJ1-2, the V gene TRBV4-1; no firm D call. V gave up 1 base and J gave up 3 bases, with 12 bases separating them. This CDR3 comprises 15 residues. The germline CDR1 and CDR2 sequences are MGHRA and YSYEKL. The CDR3 nucleotides read TGCGCCAGCAGCCAAGTGTGGCAGGAAGACTATGGCTACACCTTC. As protein: CASSQVWQEDYGYTF.